The present entry profiles one T cell receptor beta chain with its context. The data are from a study of shared clonotypes between healthy human individuals. CD45RO-negative CD8 cells positively selected for CCR7 made up the naive population, which excluded terminally differentiated effector memory CD45RA+ cells. Only in-frame clones appear in the TCRdb table, and some are missing; sequencing was by immunoSEQ multiplex PCR. The data show 550,000 to 750,000 clones, less than 97% seen once. This CDR3 contains 15 residues. Per the germline V gene, CDR1 is SGHTS and CDR2 is YDEGEE. Trimming removed 0 bases at V and 3 bases at J, with 12 bases between.

The rearrangement joins TRBV5-8 to TRBJ1-1, with D maybe TRBD1 (6 bases). This receptor was taken from a woman in her twenties or thirties in good health. The material sequenced was naive CD8+ T cells sorted from blood. The CDR3 here is CASSLAGTQHTEAFF. In DNA, the CDR3 is TGTGCCAGCAGCTTGGCCGGGACACAACACACTGAAGCTTTCTTT.